Listed below are T cell receptor beta chains from one sample, sequenced in a study of T cell changes during pregnancy in multiple sclerosis. Assay used: immunoSEQ multiplex PCR; TCRdb lists only in-frame clones, some missing. The repertoire holds about 92,000 clones, with more than 90% as singletons. The material sequenced was peripheral blood, taken in the first trimester of pregnancy. Receptors originate from a female donor with multiple sclerosis, enrolled in a pregnancy study. CDR3s include the opening cysteine and the closing phenylalanine or tryptophan. Each record gives: V gene, J gene, clone size, D gene, CDR3 protein, CDR3 DNA. A D gene is named only where the DNA matches it firmly. Clone size appears in some rows only: once, few, many, or a class for an expanded clone.

>TRBV4-2|TRBJ2-1|.|TRBD2
CASSQVGGPDNEQFF
TGTGCCAGCAGCCAAGTGGGAGGGCCCGACAATGAGCAGTTCTTC
>TRBV6-1|TRBJ2-1|.|.
CAITKGQGENNEQFF
TGTGCCATTACGAAAGGGCAGGGTGAAAACAATGAGCAGTTCTTC
>TRBV6-6|TRBJ2-1|.|TRBD1
CASIQQGAGYNEQFF
TGTGCCAGCATCCAACAGGGGGCGGGCTACAATGAGCAGTTCTTC
>TRBV5-1|TRBJ2-1|.|.
CASSLTGNEQFF
TGCGCCAGCAGCCTAACAGGCAATGAGCAGTTCTTC
>TRBV29-1|TRBJ1-2|.|.
CSVPPTANYGYTF
TGCAGCGTCCCTCCGACAGCAAACTATGGCTACACCTTC
>TRBV19|TRBJ2-7|.|.
CASSIRWGPAYEQYF
TGTGCCAGTAGTATTAGGTGGGGGCCGGCCTACGAGCAGTACTTC
>TRBV7-9|TRBJ2-2|.|TRBD1
CASSLARALTGGNGELFF
TGTGCCAGCAGCTTAGCAAGGGCCCTGACAGGGGGAAACGGGGAGCTGTTTTTT
>TRBV28|TRBJ2-7|.|.
CASRRLSAGQSYEQYF
TGTGCCAGCAGAAGATTGTCGGCGGGACAGTCCTACGAGCAGTACTTC
>TRBV19|TRBJ1-5|.|.
CASSLGQMNQPQHF
TGTGCCAGTAGCCTAGGACAGATGAATCAGCCCCAGCATTTT
>TRBV11-2|TRBJ1-2|.|.
CASSSDSNYGYTF
TGTGCCAGCAGCTCGGACTCAAACTATGGCTACACCTTC
>TRBV29-1|TRBJ2-3|.|TRBD2
CSGTPAGGSSTQYF
TGCAGCGGAACCCCGGCGGGGGGTTCGAGTACGCAGTATTTT
>TRBV9|TRBJ2-5|.|TRBD2
CASSVGGGGRGETQYF
TGTGCCAGCAGCGTAGGGGGTGGCGGGAGAGGGGAGACCCAGTACTTC
>TRBV19|TRBJ1-2|.|.
CASSSSLRGAASYTF
TGTGCCAGTAGTTCCAGTTTACGTGGGGCCGCAAGCTACACCTTC
>TRBV19|TRBJ1-1|.|.
CASLRNQGMGEAFF
TGTGCCAGTTTGAGAAACCAGGGAATGGGTGAAGCTTTCTTT
>TRBV28|TRBJ2-2|once|TRBD2
CASSSLTSGRAATGELFF
TGTGCCAGCAGTTCCCTGACTAGCGGGAGGGCCGCCACCGGGGAGCTGTTTTTT
>TRBV29-1|TRBJ2-7|.|TRBD1
CSALGTGTSYEQYF
TGCAGCGCCCTCGGGACAGGGACCTCCTACGAGCAGTACTTC
>TRBV7-2|TRBJ2-7|once|TRBD1
CASSPQGQARFEQYF
TGTGCCAGCAGCCCCCAGGGACAGGCGCGTTTCGAGCAGTACTTC
>TRBV6-5|TRBJ2-7|.|.
CASSPRQEVMREQYF
TGTGCCAGCAGTCCTAGACAGGAGGTAATGAGGGAGCAGTACTTC
>TRBV21-1|TRBJ2-2|.|.
CASSNANEGSGELFF
TGTGCCAGCAGCAACGCCAATGAGGGTTCCGGGGAGCTGTTTTTT
>TRBV27|TRBJ2-3|.|TRBD1
CASSFGRGRQDTQYF
TGTGCCAGCAGTTTTGGTAGGGGGCGCCAAGATACGCAGTATTTT
>TRBV30|TRBJ2-7|.|TRBD1
CAWTGQGYEQYF
TGTGCCTGGACCGGACAGGGTTACGAGCAGTACTTC
>TRBV19|TRBJ1-4|.|TRBD1
CASSSEGAGGEKLFF
TGTGCCAGTAGTTCAGAGGGGGCAGGAGGTGAAAAACTGTTTTTT
>TRBV6-1|TRBJ2-7|.|.
CASSETYEQYF
TGTGCCAGCAGTGAAACTTACGAGCAGTACTTC
>TRBV9|TRBJ2-7|.|.
CASSVDRGARNEQYF
TGTGCCAGCAGCGTAGACCGGGGGGCGCGCAACGAGCAGTACTTC
>TRBV4-2|TRBJ1-4|.|TRBD1
CASSIRTGQVEKLFF
TGTGCCAGCAGCATCCGGACAGGGCAGGTCGAAAAACTGTTTTTT
>TRBV30|TRBJ1-2|few|.
CAWSVLQGSGYTF
TGTGCCTGGAGTGTACTACAGGGTTCAGGCTACACCTTC
>TRBV5-1|TRBJ1-2|few|.
CASSLKARDGYTF
TGCGCCAGCAGCCTTAAAGCCAGGGATGGCTACACCTTC
>TRBV6-6|TRBJ1-5|many|.
CASSLEDGDDQPQHF
TGTGCCAGCAGCCTCGAGGACGGGGATGATCAGCCCCAGCATTTT
>TRBV6-1|TRBJ1-5|.|.
CASRAGQYNQPQHF
TGTGCCAGCAGGGCTGGCCAGTATAATCAGCCCCAGCATTTT
>TRBV28|TRBJ1-1|.|.
CASRPTRKNTEAFF
TGTGCCAGCAGACCTACCCGAAAGAACACTGAAGCTTTCTTT
>TRBV6-5|TRBJ2-6|.|TRBD1
CASSWGQTPGANVLTF
TGTGCCAGCAGTTGGGGACAGACACCTGGGGCCAACGTCCTGACTTTC
>TRBV7-6|TRBJ1-4|few|.
CASSPVGGIYEKLFF
TGTGCCAGCAGCCCCGTGGGAGGGATTTATGAAAAACTGTTTTTT
>TRBV5-4|TRBJ1-2|.|.
CASSQPFGQGHGYTF
TGTGCCAGCAGCCAACCCTTTGGGCAGGGGCACGGCTACACCTTC
>TRBV19|TRBJ1-2|.|TRBD1
CASSMGTGHYGYTF
TGTGCCAGTAGTATGGGGACAGGACACTATGGCTACACCTTC
>TRBV5-1|TRBJ2-3|.|.
CASSLAQSGADTQYF
TGCGCCAGCAGCTTGGCCCAAAGCGGAGCAGATACGCAGTATTTT
>TRBV10-3|TRBJ2-1|.|TRBD2
CAISESGLQHYNEQFF
TGTGCCATCAGTGAGTCGGGACTACAACACTACAATGAGCAGTTCTTC
>TRBV29-1|TRBJ1-1|.|.
CSVSGEGTEAFF
TGCAGCGTTTCGGGGGAAGGCACTGAAGCTTTCTTT
>TRBV4-3|TRBJ1-1|.|TRBD1
CASSQDRGSGTEAFF
TGCGCCAGCAGCCAGGACAGGGGGTCAGGAACTGAAGCTTTCTTT
>TRBV15|TRBJ2-7|.|TRBD2
CATSRARGESGRALYEQYF
TGTGCCACCAGCAGAGCCCGGGGAGAAAGCGGGAGGGCACTTTACGAGCAGTACTTC
>TRBV19|TRBJ1-1|once|.
CASSIRTDFEAFF
TGTGCCAGTAGTATACGGACAGATTTTGAAGCTTTCTTT
>TRBV29-1|TRBJ1-2|few|TRBD1
CSVGDRGYYGYTF
TGCAGCGTTGGGGACAGGGGTTACTATGGCTACACCTTC
>TRBV2|TRBJ2-3|.|TRBD2
CASRSSNSGGHTQYF
TGTGCCAGCAGGTCAAGTAACTCGGGAGGGCATACGCAGTATTTT
>TRBV14|TRBJ2-5|.|TRBD2
CASSQEGTSGRPQETQYF
TGTGCCAGCAGCCAAGAGGGGACTAGCGGGAGACCCCAAGAGACCCAGTACTTC
>TRBV4-2|TRBJ2-3|.|TRBD2
CASSQERLAGGIGSTDTQYF
TGTGCCAGCAGCCAAGAACGACTAGCGGGAGGGATCGGCAGCACAGATACGCAGTATTTT
>TRBV7-5|TRBJ2-7|.|.
CVRSKISGTFSYEQYF
TGTGTCAGAAGCAAGATTAGCGGGACGTTTTCCTACGAGCAGTACTTC
>TRBV28|TRBJ1-2|.|.
CASRASGRLGGYTF
TGTGCCAGCAGGGCCAGCGGGCGGTTGGGTGGCTACACCTTC
>TRBV7-8|TRBJ2-5|.|.
CASSLVSEEGGETQYF
TGTGCCAGCAGCTTAGTTTCCGAAGAGGGCGGGGAGACCCAGTACTTC
>TRBV5-1|TRBJ2-3|.|.
CASRPGTGGSRTSGRAGTQYF
TGCGCCAGCAGGCCCGGGACAGGGGGCTCCCGGACTAGCGGGAGAGCGGGTACGCAGTATTTT
>TRBV7-2|TRBJ1-1|few|.
CASSLGVQSGAFF
TGTGCCAGCAGCTTAGGAGTGCAATCGGGAGCTTTCTTT
>TRBV6-5|TRBJ1-2|.|.
CASRPSRRDGYTF
TGTGCCAGCAGACCCTCGAGGCGAGATGGCTACACCTTC
>TRBV7-9|TRBJ1-4|once|TRBD1
CAVRTGANEKLFF
TGTGCCGTGAGGACAGGCGCGAATGAAAAACTGTTTTTT
>TRBV7-6|TRBJ1-3|.|.
CASSLVGQPYSGNTIYF
TGTGCCAGCAGCTTAGTCGGACAGCCCTACTCTGGAAACACCATATATTTT
>TRBV7-3|TRBJ1-2|few|.
CASSLTGPGDDGYTF
TGTGCCAGCAGCTTAACGGGACCGGGGGACGATGGCTACACCTTC
>TRBV4-1|TRBJ2-1|.|.
CASSQRWDFNNEQFF
TGCGCCAGCAGCCAACGTTGGGACTTCAACAATGAGCAGTTCTTC
>TRBV15|TRBJ2-2|.|TRBD2
CATGGGKNTGELFF
TGTGCCACCGGCGGGGGAAAGAACACCGGGGAGCTGTTTTTT
>TRBV4-1|TRBJ1-1|once|TRBD1
CASSQGNRGPAGAEAFF
TGCGCCAGCAGCCAAGGAAACAGGGGGCCGGCCGGGGCTGAAGCTTTCTTT
>TRBV6-1|TRBJ1-2|.|.
CASTSGRIYGYTF
TGTGCCAGCACCTCCGGGAGAATCTATGGCTACACCTTC
>TRBV7-2|TRBJ2-1|.|TRBD2
CASSRRRTSGSSYNEQFF
TGTGCCAGCAGCCGAAGGAGGACTAGCGGGAGCTCTTACAATGAGCAGTTCTTC
>TRBV5-5|TRBJ1-1|.|.
CASSLGEFTEAFF
TGTGCCAGCAGCTTGGGGGAGTTCACTGAAGCTTTCTTT
>TRBV27|TRBJ1-5|.|.
CATRSGAHQPQHF
TGTGCCACCAGGTCAGGGGCTCATCAGCCCCAGCATTTT